One and the same sample provided the 21 T cell receptor beta chains below, sequenced in a study of T cell repertoires in cytomegalovirus infection (dated by TCRdb to between 2019 and 2020). For sequencing, an Illumina HiSeq 1500 was employed. Using fastp trimming at Q25 and MiXCR clonotype assembly, TCRdb reanalyzed the public sequencing data and kept in-frame beta chains. A single entry per CDR3 protein holds the most common genes and DNA from its merged rows. This sample is represented by 300,000 or so distinct CDR3 sequences; roughly 25% of them were singletons. The ten largest clones capture roughly 15% of the sample. Antigens of these TCRs are unknown. This sample's treatment or condition label indicates: in vitro stimulation with specific CMV peptide epitopes to enrich CMV-specific T cells. Specimen: cultured PBMCs, collected from culture after CMV antigen stimulation. The receptors were sampled from a human donor in good health (CMV status not recorded). Some clones in this sample may be carry-over from other donors' samples.

This clonotype has a handful of counts. The CDR3: CASSPGPNEQFF. The CDR3 bases are TGTGCCAGCAGCCCGGGACCCAATGAGCAGTTCTTC. The chain joins TRBV7-8 to TRBJ2-1; D possibly matches TRBD1 or TRBD2 (5 bases each). Between the trimmed V and J ends, which lost 5 bases and 6 bases, there was a span of 8 bases. The germline V gene has CDR1 SGHVS and CDR2 FQNEAQ. There are 12 residues in the CDR3. Filled out from reference TRBV7-8 and TRBJ2-1, the complete variable domain reads GAGVSQSPRYKVAKRGQDVALRCDPISGHVSLFWYQQALGQGPEFLTYFQNEAQLDKSGLPSDRFFAERPEGSVSTLKIQRTQQEDSAVYLCASSPGPNEQFFGPGTRLTVL.

The chain is built from TRBV4-3 and TRBJ2-1, with D maybe TRBD2 (5 bases). CDR1 and CDR2 (germline): LGHNA, YSLEER. V lost 0 bases, J lost 3 bases, and 9 bases lay in between. This CDR3 comprises 15 residues. The CDR3 nucleotides read TGCGCCAGCAGCCAAGATCTCGACTACTACAATGAGCAGTTCTTC. Its protein is CASSQDLDYYNEQFF.

This clonotype has a count of ten or more. The V and J genes are TRBV4-1 and TRBJ2-1, with D perhaps matching TRBD2 (6 bases). Germline CDR1 MGHRA, CDR2 YSYEKL. The CDR3 is made up of 16 amino acids. V was pared by 0 bases and J by 6 bases, with 15 bases between. The CDR3 here is CASSQDRDSPTNEQFF. CDR3 DNA: TGCGCCAGCAGCCAAGACCGGGACTCACCAACCAATGAGCAGTTCTTC.

In this sample, this clonotype is medium-sized. The genes are TRBV6-2 or TRBV6-3 and TRBJ1-5; D ambiguous. Germline V gene sequence: CDR1 MNHEY, CDR2 SVGEGT. V lost 2 bases and J 1 base, leaving 18 bases between the germline ends. The length of the CDR3 is 18 residues. The CDR3 loop reads CASSYRVLAAGSNQPQHF. The CDR3 nucleotides are TGTGCCAGCAGTTACCGGGTCCTAGCGGCGGGAAGCAATCAGCCCCAGCATTTT.

This clonotype has just a few counts. The chain joins TRBV12-3 or TRBV12-4 to TRBJ1-2; the match to TRBD1 covers 7 bases. V lost 4 bases, J lost 8 bases, and 7 bases stayed unmatched. The length of the CDR3 is 13 residues. CDR3 bases: TGTGCCAGCAGTTGGGACAGACAAAGCGGCTACACCTTC. Protein sequence: CASSWDRQSGYTF.

The chain couples TRBV12-3 or TRBV12-4 to TRBJ1-5; 7 positions match TRBD1. The CDR3 length is 15 residues. Germline trimming cut 6 bases from V and 2 bases from J; bases unmatched to any gene: 7. CDR3 amino acids: CASSSSGGGNQPQHF. In nucleotides, the CDR3 is TGTGCCAGCAGCTCCTCAGGGGGAGGCAATCAGCCCCAGCATTTT.

This clonotype appeared a few times. The V call is TRBV9, the J call TRBJ2-1, with D unresolved. V gave up 3 bases and J gave up 8 bases, with 15 bases separating them. Germline V gene sequence: CDR1 SGDLS, CDR2 YYNGEE. This CDR3 is built from 14 residues. CDR3: CASSALRRPYEQFF. In DNA, the CDR3 is TGTGCCAGCAGCGCCCTCCGACGGCCGTATGAGCAGTTCTTC.

The V and J genes are TRBV29-1 and TRBJ1-1; D remains unclear. The CDR3 totals 13 residues. Trimming removed 6 bases at V and 5 bases at J, with 16 bases between. The germline gives CDR1 SQVTM, CDR2 ANQGSEA. The CDR3: CSVVKGTKTEAFF. CDR3 DNA sequence: TGCAGCGTCGTAAAGGGAACGAAGACTGAAGCTTTCTTT.

There are many counts of this clonotype. In DNA form, the CDR3 reads TGTGCCAGCAGCTTTGACAGGGGAACAAATCAGCCCCAGCATTTT. Translating it yields CASSFDRGTNQPQHF. V and J are TRBV7-2 and TRBJ1-5, with 8 bases matching TRBD1. CDR1 and CDR2 (germline): SGHTA, FQGNSA. This CDR3 is built from 15 residues. V lost 3 bases, J lost 4 bases, and 5 bases stayed unmatched.

The V gene is TRBV6-2 or TRBV6-3, the J gene TRBJ2-1; the match to TRBD1 covers 10 bases. The CDR3 runs 15 residues. V was pared by 2 bases and J by 7 bases, with 5 bases of the junction left unmatched. The V gene's germline CDR1 is MNHEY and CDR2 SVGEGT. DNA of the CDR3: TGTGCCAGCAGTTACCGACAGGGGGCTGGAAATGAGCAGTTCTTC. Its translation: CASSYRQGAGNEQFF.

CDR3 in DNA: TGTGCCAGCAGTTTCCGACTAGCGGGAGTTACAGATACGCAGTATTTT. The encoded protein is CASSFRLAGVTDTQYF. This chain uses TRBV12-3 or TRBV12-4 with TRBJ2-3; 12 bases line up with TRBD2. The CDR3 contains 16 residues. V lost 3 bases, J lost 3 bases, and 4 bases stayed unmatched.

In its sample, this clonotype was seen a few times. The chain uses TRBV19 and TRBJ2-7, with 9 positions matching TRBD1. Germline V lookup: CDR1 LNHDA, CDR2 SQIVND (reference sequence). CDR3 length equals 15 residues. J was trimmed by 6 bases and V by 5 bases; bases with no gene match: 11. CDR3 DNA: TGTGCCAGTAGTCCCCACAGGGGGCGTCCGGGCGAGCAGTACTTC. It translates to CASSPHRGRPGEQYF. Full variable domain (missing parts from reference TRBV19 and TRBJ2-7): DGGITQSPKYLFRKEGQNVTLSCEQNLNHDAMYWYRQDPGQGLRLIYYSQIVNDFQKGDIAEGYSVSREKKESFPLTVTSAQKNPTAFYLCASSPHRGRPGEQYFGPGTRLTVT.

This clonotype was seen at least ten times. The genes are TRBV7-6 and TRBJ2-7, with D maybe TRBD1 (6 bases). V lost 5 bases, J lost 4 bases, and 12 bases lay in between. Germline V gene sequence: CDR1 SGHVS, CDR2 FNYEAQ. This CDR3 contains 13 residues. CDR3 bases: TGTGCCAGCAGCGCAACAGGGTATTACGAGCAGTACTTC. Its protein is CASSATGYYEQYF.

The gene calls are TRBV7-3 and TRBJ2-2; D is uncertain. The CDR3 is 12 residues long. The V end lost 5 bases, the J end lost 5 bases, and 6 bases lay between the germline ends. CDR1 is SGHTA and CDR2 is FQGTGA in the germline V gene. The CDR3, as DNA: TGTGCCAGCAGCCGTCAAACCGGGGAGCTGTTTTTT. Translation: CASSRQTGELFF.

The chain joins TRBV5-1 to TRBJ1-3; D is ambiguous. V lost 4 bases, J lost 0 bases, and 11 bases lay in between. Germline V CDR1 and CDR2: SGHRS, YFSETQ. The CDR3 has 15 amino acids. The CDR3 is CASSLWYGSGNTIYF. The CDR3, as DNA: TGCGCCAGCAGCCTGTGGTACGGCTCTGGAAACACCATATATTTT.

This clonotype was observed a few times. V is TRBV27 and J is TRBJ1-5; perhaps TRBD1 as D (5 bases). The length of the CDR3 is 16 residues. V was trimmed by 3 bases and J by 5 bases, leaving 17 bases between them. Germline-derived CDR1 and CDR2 are MNHEY and SMNVEV (reference sequence). This CDR3 reads CASSFKFGTVYQPQHF. CDR3 DNA: TGTGCCAGCAGTTTTAAGTTCGGGACTGTTTATCAGCCCCAGCATTTT.

This clonotype was observed a few times. V usage is TRBV20-1 and J usage is TRBJ1-5; 7 positions agree with TRBD1. The CDR3 has 13 residues. Losses at the gene ends were 6 bases for V and 6 bases for J; bases not matched to a gene: 8. Germline CDR1 reads DFQATT; CDR2 reads SNEGSKA (reference sequence). The CDR3 is CSAQDRLSQPQHF. The DNA of the CDR3 is TGCAGTGCCCAGGACAGGCTGAGTCAGCCCCAGCATTTT.

This chain joins TRBV4-1 and TRBJ1-5, with 8 bases aligning to TRBD1. The CDR3 extends over 15 amino acids. Germline V gene sequence: CDR1 MGHRA, CDR2 YSYEKL. Germline trimming cut 4 bases from V and 3 bases from J; bases unmatched to any gene: 5. CDR3 nucleotide sequence: TGCGCCAGCAGCCTAGGACAGGGTGACAATCAGCCCCAGCATTTT. As protein: CASSLGQGDNQPQHF.

The chain recombines TRBV7-2 with TRBJ1-6; no definite D call. CDR3 length: 12 amino acids. CDR1 SGHTA and CDR2 FQGNSA come from the germline V gene. V shed 1 base and J shed 9 bases, with 4 bases lying between them. CDR3 coding DNA: TGTGCCAGCAGCTTAGTGGGTTCACCCCTCCACTTT. Encoded protein: CASSLVGSPLHF.

The chain is built from TRBV6-5 and TRBJ2-7, with 7 positions matching TRBD2. The CDR3 runs to 14 residues. Trimming removed 7 bases from V and 0 bases from J; junction bases left unmatched: 6. From germline, CDR1 is MNHEY and CDR2 SVGAGI. The CDR3 DNA is TGTGCCAGCAAGGAGAGCGGGAACTCCTACGAGCAGTACTTC. Protein: CASKESGNSYEQYF.

This chain links TRBV28 with TRBJ2-7, with D unclear. V shed 6 bases and J shed 5 bases, with 17 bases lying between them. The CDR3 is 14 residues long. CDR1 MDHEN and CDR2 SYDVKM come from the germline V gene. CDR3 sequence (DNA): TGTGCCAGCAGCACCACCGGGCCCCGGGACGAGCAGTACTTC. Translation gives CASSTTGPRDEQYF.